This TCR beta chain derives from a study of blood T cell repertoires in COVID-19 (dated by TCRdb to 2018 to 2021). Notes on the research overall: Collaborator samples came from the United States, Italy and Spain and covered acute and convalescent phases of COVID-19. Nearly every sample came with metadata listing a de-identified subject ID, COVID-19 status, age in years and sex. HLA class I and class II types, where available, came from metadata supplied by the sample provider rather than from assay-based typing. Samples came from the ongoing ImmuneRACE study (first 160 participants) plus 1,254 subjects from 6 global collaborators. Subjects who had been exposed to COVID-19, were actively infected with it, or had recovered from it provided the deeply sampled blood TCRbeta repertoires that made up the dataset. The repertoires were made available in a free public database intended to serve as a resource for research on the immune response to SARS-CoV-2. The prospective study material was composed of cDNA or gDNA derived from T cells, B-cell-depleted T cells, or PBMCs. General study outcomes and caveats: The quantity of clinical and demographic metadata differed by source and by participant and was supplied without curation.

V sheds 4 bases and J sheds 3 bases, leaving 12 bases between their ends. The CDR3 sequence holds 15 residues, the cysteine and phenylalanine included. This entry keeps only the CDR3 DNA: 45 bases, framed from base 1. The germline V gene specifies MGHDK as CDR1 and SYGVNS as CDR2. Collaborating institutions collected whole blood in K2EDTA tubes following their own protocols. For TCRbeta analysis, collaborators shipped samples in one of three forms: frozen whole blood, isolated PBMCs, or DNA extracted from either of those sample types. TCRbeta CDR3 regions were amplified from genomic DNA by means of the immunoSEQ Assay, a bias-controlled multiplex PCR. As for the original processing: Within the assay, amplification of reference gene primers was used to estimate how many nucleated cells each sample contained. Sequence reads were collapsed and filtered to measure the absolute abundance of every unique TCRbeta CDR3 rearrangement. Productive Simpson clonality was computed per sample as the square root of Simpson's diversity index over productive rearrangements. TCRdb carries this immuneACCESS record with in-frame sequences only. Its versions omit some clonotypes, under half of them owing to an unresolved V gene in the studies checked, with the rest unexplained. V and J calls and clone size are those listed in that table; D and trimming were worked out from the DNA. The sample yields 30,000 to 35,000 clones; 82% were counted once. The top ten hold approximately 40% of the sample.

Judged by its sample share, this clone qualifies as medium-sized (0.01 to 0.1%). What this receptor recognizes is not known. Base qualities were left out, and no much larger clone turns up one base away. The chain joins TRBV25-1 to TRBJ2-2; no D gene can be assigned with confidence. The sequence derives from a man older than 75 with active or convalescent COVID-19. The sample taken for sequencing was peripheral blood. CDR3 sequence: CASSGLESYTGELFF. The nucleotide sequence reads TGTGCCAGCAGTGGCTTGGAGTCTTACACCGGGGAGCTGTTTTTT.